This TCR beta chain came from a study of T cells in localized non-small cell lung cancer (dated by TCRdb to about 2020). Background on the whole study: Comparing tumors with uninvolved tumor-adjacent lungs, the study looked at the T cell repertoires of 200 to 250 patients with early-stage NSCLC. All 240 or so NSCLC patients in the cohort were treatment-naive and had localized lung tumors that were resected. NSCLC patients had a mean age of approximately 70 years, and more than 120 were male and about 98 female.

In regard to this clone: This clone's antigen is unknown. It has no much larger one-base neighbor in the sample; base qualities were not kept.

At diagnosis, peripheral blood, uninvolved tumor-adjacent lung and tumor were collected and stored as a combination of fresh-frozen and FFPE material. For TCR repertoire profiling, blood samples were analyzed in the form of peripheral blood mononuclear cells. TCR beta CDR3 regions were sequenced from DNA using the immunoSEQ Assay. On the authors' methods: T cell density was computed as TCR beta template counts normalized to usable DNA estimated by amplifying housekeeping genes. Using the preseqR package, richness was estimated by extrapolating to 120,000 templates for tissue samples and 400,000 templates for PBMC samples. Clonality was defined as one minus Pielou's evenness. Differential abundance testing on productive amino-acid clonotypes, with a minimum total count of 5 and an alpha of 0.1, was used to identify tissue-enriched TCRs. The Jaccard Index and the Morisita Overlap Index were used to measure repertoire overlap between compartments. GLIPH clustered TCR beta CDR3s with public tetramer-defined viral CDR3s; viral motifs required at least three viral sequences plus V-gene enrichment. The table was pulled from immuneACCESS by TCRdb, which kept in-frame rearrangements only. Such tables lose some clones; where checked, under half of the loss comes from unresolved V genes, and the rest has no known cause. D and trimming come from the DNA, and the V and J calls and clone size come from that table. In this sample the table shows 9,500 to 11,000 clones, roughly 82% of which occur a single time. The ten most abundant clones make up about 20% of the sample.

Broader findings and caveats from the paper: Since the design was exploratory, TCR variables were selected using unadjusted p-values with no false-discovery rate correction. Uninvolved tumor-adjacent lung showed the highest T cell clonality, higher than tumor, which suggests more focused antigenic responses in the uninvolved tumor-adjacent lung. A median of around 60 of the top 100 tumor clones turned up in the paired uninvolved adjacent lung, and 25 to 35 of those clones also ranked among the top 100 of that same adjacent lung. Multi-region tumor sequencing was not performed, so intratumor heterogeneity could not be excluded. Longer overall survival was associated with higher T cell density in blood, whereas shorter survival was associated with higher clonality in adjacent lung.

From its cysteine to its phenylalanine, the CDR3 spans 13 amino acids. Only CDR3 DNA remains: 39 bases, in frame from the first base. Trimming removed 6 bases from V and 1 base from J, leaving 10 bases between the germline ends. CDR1 and CDR2, looked up from the germline V gene, are MDHEN and SYDVKM. Material: peripheral blood mononuclear cells, obtained before any cancer treatment. Recombination connected TRBV28 to TRBJ2-7; no D gene call is confident. The TCR sequence derives from an older female donor with stage II lung adenocarcinoma. This receptor carries the CDR3 CASRTQSSYEQYF. The DNA sequence is as follows: TGTGCCAGCAGGACCCAATCTTCCTACGAGCAGTACTTC. When the CDR3 is completed using the reference TRBV28 and TRBJ2-7 genes on either side, the full variable domain is DVKVTQSSRYLVKRTGEKVFLECVQDMDHENMFWYRQDPGLGLRLIYFSYDVKMKEKGDIPEGYSVSREKKERFSLILESASTNQTSMYLCASRTQSSYEQYFGPGTRLTVT.